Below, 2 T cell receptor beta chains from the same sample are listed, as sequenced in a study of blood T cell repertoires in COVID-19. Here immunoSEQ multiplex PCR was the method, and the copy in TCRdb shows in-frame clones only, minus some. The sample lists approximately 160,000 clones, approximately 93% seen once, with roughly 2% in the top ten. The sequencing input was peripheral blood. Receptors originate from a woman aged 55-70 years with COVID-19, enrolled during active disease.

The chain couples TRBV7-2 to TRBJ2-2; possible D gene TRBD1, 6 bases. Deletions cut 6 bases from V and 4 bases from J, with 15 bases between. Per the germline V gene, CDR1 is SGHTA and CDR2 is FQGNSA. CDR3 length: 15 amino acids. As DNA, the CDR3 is TGTGCCAGCAGAATCCTGACAGGAAGCACCGGGGAGCTGTTTTTT. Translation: CASRILTGSTGELFF. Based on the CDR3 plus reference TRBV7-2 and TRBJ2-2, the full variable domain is GAGVSQSPSNKVTEKGKDVELRCDPISGHTALYWYRQSLGQGLEFLIYFQGNSAPDKSGLPSDRFSAERTGGSVSTLTIQRTQQEDSAVYLCASRILTGSTGELFFGEGSRLTVL.

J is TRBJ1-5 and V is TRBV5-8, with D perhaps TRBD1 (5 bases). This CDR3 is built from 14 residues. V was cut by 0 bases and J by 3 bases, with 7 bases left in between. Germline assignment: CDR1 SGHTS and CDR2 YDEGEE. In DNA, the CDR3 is TGTGCCAGCAGCTTGGGACAGAACAATCAGCCCCAGCATTTT. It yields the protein CASSLGQNNQPQHF.